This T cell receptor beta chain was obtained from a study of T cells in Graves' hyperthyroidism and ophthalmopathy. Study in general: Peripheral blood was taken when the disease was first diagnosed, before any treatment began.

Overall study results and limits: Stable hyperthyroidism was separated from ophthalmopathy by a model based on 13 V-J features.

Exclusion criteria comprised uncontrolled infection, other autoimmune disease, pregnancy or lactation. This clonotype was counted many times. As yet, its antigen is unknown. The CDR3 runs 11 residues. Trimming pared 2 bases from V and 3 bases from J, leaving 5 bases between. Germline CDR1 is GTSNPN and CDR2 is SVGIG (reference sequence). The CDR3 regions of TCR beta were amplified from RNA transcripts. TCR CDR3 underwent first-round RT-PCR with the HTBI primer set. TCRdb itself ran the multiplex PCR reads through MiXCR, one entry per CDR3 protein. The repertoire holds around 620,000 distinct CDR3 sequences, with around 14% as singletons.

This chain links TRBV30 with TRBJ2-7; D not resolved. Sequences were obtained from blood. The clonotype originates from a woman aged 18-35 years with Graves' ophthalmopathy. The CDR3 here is CAWSSGYEQYF. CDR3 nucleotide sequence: TGTGCCTGGAGTAGTGGCTACGAGCAGTACTTC.